Given below is one T cell receptor beta chain in context. This CDR3 region has 14 residues. V dropped 5 bases and J dropped 5; count of bases not matched to a gene: 3. Germline V gene lookup returns CDR1 WSHSY and CDR2 SAAADI. The data originate from a study of blood T cell repertoires in COVID-19. The wider study: The study drew acute and convalescent COVID-19 samples from the United States, Italy and Spain.

Original data processing: From reference gene primer amplification, estimates of nucleated cell counts were derived. The table came from immunoSEQ multiplex PCR; TCRdb's copy has only in-frame clones and leaves some out. Clone size and the V and J calls come from that table; the DNA yielded D and trimming. Here the sample spans some 200,000 clones, 90% to 95% being singletons. This clonotype was sampled from a man aged 25-45 years with COVID-19, enrolled during active disease. The V call is TRBV10-2, the J call TRBJ1-5, with TRBD1 identical over 10 bases. The specimen sequenced was peripheral blood. Here the CDR3 DNA reads TGCGCCAGCAGTCGGGACAGGGGACATCAGCCCCAGCATTTT. Its translation is CASSRDRGHQPQHF.